These T cell receptor beta chains were read from a single sample in a study of regulatory T cells in long-lasting Graves disease. A single record per CDR3 protein comes from TCRdb applying MiXCR to the multiplex PCR reads. This sample has about 340,000 distinct CDR3 sequences, with about 20% found just once. The sequences come from peripheral blood mononuclear cells (PBMCs), collected when the disease was refractory, from a patient treated with antithyroid drugs. The receptors were gathered from a female donor with Graves disease. Both conserved end residues are part of each CDR3. D genes are given only for firm matches. Only part of the rows carry a size: once, few, many, or a class if the clone is expanded.

>many|TRBJ1-1|TRBV12-3/TRBV12-4|NA
CASSFRVGTEAFF
TGTGCCAGCAGTTTCCGGGTGGGCACTGAAGCTTTCTTT
>NA|TRBJ1-2|TRBV7-6|NA
CASSLEGHRGYTF
TGTGCCAGCAGCTTAGAGGGGCATCGTGGCTACACCTTC
>few|TRBJ1-5|TRBV7-2|TRBD1
CASSPYGQDNQPQHF
TGTGCCAGCAGTCCATACGGACAGGACAATCAGCCCCAGCATTTT
>few|TRBJ2-7|TRBV19|TRBD2
CASSTAIAGESYEQYF
TGTGCCAGTAGTACCGCGATAGCGGGAGAGTCCTACGAGCAGTACTTC
>many|TRBJ1-4|TRBV6-1|NA
CASSEGVSNEKLFF
TGTGCCAGCAGTGAAGGGGTCTCAAATGAAAAACTGTTTTTT
>many|TRBJ1-4|TRBV29-1|NA
CSVGRNGEKLFF
TGCAGCGTCGGGCGGAATGGCGAAAAACTGTTTTTT
>NA|TRBJ1-1|TRBV19|NA
CASSLPPTAGNSRRAFF
TGTGCCAGTAGCCTCCCTCCGACAGCCGGAAACAGTCGTCGGGCTTTCTTT
>many|TRBJ2-7|TRBV5-1|NA
CASSQTNRAEQYF
TGCGCCAGCAGCCAGACCAACAGGGCCGAGCAGTACTTC
>NA|TRBJ2-1|TRBV6-1|TRBD2
CASSEGLAGGDNEQFF
TGTGCCAGCAGTGAAGGACTAGCGGGGGGAGACAATGAGCAGTTCTTC
>many|TRBJ2-7|TRBV20-1|NA
CSARGTGFSYEQYF
TGCAGTGCTAGGGGGACTGGCTTCTCCTACGAGCAGTACTTC
>once|TRBJ2-1|TRBV6-1|NA
CATTLDDEQFF
TGTGCCACCACTCTAGACGATGAGCAGTTCTTC
>NA|TRBJ2-3|TRBV6-9|TRBD2
CASSYSLAGGTDTQYF
TGTGCCAGCAGTTACTCTCTGGCGGGAGGCACAGATACGCAGTATTTT
>few|TRBJ1-5|TRBV25-1|NA
CASSESLGDQPQHF
TGTGCCAGCAGTGAATCTTTAGGAGACCAGCCCCAGCATTTT
>NA|TRBJ1-6|TRBV11-2|NA
CASSEASPLHF
TGTGCCAGCAGCGAAGCTTCACCCCTCCACTTT
>NA|TRBJ2-7|TRBV5-6|NA
CASSYGLPAGEQYF
TGTGCCAGCAGCTACGGACTCCCTGCGGGGGAGCAGTACTTC
>few|TRBJ1-1|TRBV19|NA
CASSIVGRHTEAFF
TGTGCCAGTAGTATAGTCGGCAGACACACTGAAGCTTTCTTT
>NA|TRBJ1-4|TRBV4-3|TRBD1
CASSQEYGTGSNEKLFF
TGCGCCAGCAGCCAAGAATACGGGACAGGAAGTAATGAAAAACTGTTTTTT
>NA|TRBJ1-1|TRBV11-3|NA
CASAIGGNTEAFF
TGTGCCAGCGCGATCGGGGGGAACACTGAAGCTTTCTTT
>NA|TRBJ1-4|TRBV20-1|NA
CSARAGALNEKLFF
TGCAGTGCTAGAGCAGGGGCCCTTAATGAAAAACTGTTTTTT
>many|TRBJ2-2|TRBV7-2|NA
CASSVDSRVFTGELFF
TGTGCCAGCAGCGTCGACAGTAGGGTTTTCACCGGGGAGCTGTTTTTT
>many|TRBJ1-2|TRBV25-1|NA
CASSQGLEPSPSPTNYGYTF
TGTGCCAGCAGTCAAGGGTTAGAACCTTCACCCTCCCCAACTAACTATGGCTACACCTTC
>NA|TRBJ2-7|TRBV5-1|TRBD1
CATRRGLSYEQYF
TGCGCCACCCGAAGGGGGCTCTCCTACGAGCAGTACTTC
>many|TRBJ2-7|TRBV12-3/TRBV12-4|NA
CASSLTGGLSSYEQYF
TGTGCCAGCAGCCTTACTGGGGGCCTTAGCTCCTACGAGCAGTACTTC
>NA|TRBJ1-5|TRBV6-2/TRBV6-3|TRBD1
CASSWDRDNQPQHF
TGTGCCAGCTCCTGGGACAGGGACAATCAGCCCCAGCATTTT
>many|TRBJ2-7|TRBV6-5|NA
CASSYGTDYEQYF
TGTGCCAGCAGTTACGGGACGGACTACGAGCAGTACTTC
>once|TRBJ2-7|TRBV6-2/TRBV6-3|TRBD2
CASSPPSGGSYEQYF
TGTGCCAGCAGCCCCCCTAGCGGGGGCTCCTACGAGCAGTACTTC
>few|TRBJ2-1|TRBV11-2|TRBD2
CASSERGLASYNEQFF
TGTGCCAGCAGCGAGCGGGGACTAGCGAGTTACAATGAGCAGTTCTTC
>NA|TRBJ2-5|TRBV7-2|NA
CASSLNRDNGVETQYF
TGTGCCAGCAGCTTGAACCGGGACAATGGAGTGGAGACCCAGTACTTC
>many|TRBJ1-1|TRBV3-1|NA
CASSQVGREAFF
TGTGCCAGCAGCCAAGTTGGCCGCGAGGCTTTCTTT
>NA|TRBJ1-3|TRBV10-3|NA
CASSRAGLPGNTIYF
TGTGCCAGCAGTCGAGCGGGACTACCTGGAAACACCATATATTTT
>NA|TRBJ1-2|TRBV6-2/TRBV6-3|NA
CANSGQSNYGYTF
TGTGCCAACTCAGGACAGTCTAACTATGGCTACACCTTC
>many|TRBJ2-5|TRBV29-1|NA
CSAPLPLAAPETQYF
TGCAGCGCCCCGCTCCCTTTAGCGGCTCCAGAGACCCAGTACTTC
>NA|TRBJ2-7|TRBV30|TRBD1
CAWKFRTGQYF
TGTGCCTGGAAATTCCGGACAGGGCAGTACTTC
>many|TRBJ2-5|TRBV11-2|NA
CASSDRTVETQYF
TGTGCCAGCAGCGACCGGACCGTAGAGACCCAGTACTTC
>few|TRBJ2-3|TRBV28|NA
CASSLSFRDTQYF
TGTGCCAGCAGTTTATCCTTCCGAGATACGCAGTATTTT
>many|TRBJ2-7|TRBV20-1|TRBD2
CSARDRASGNYEQYF
TGCAGTGCTAGAGATAGGGCTAGCGGGAACTACGAGCAGTACTTC
>many|TRBJ1-4|TRBV6-1|NA
CASSNGLLRGEKLFF
TGTGCCAGCAGTAACGGACTTCTTCGGGGTGAAAAACTGTTTTTT
>few|TRBJ1-4|TRBV9|NA
CASSVTGAGGEKLFF
TGTGCCAGCAGCGTTACGGGCGCCGGGGGTGAAAAACTGTTTTTT
>few|TRBJ2-1|TRBV6-1|TRBD2
CASTPLAGDAFNEQFF
TGTGCCAGCACCCCACTAGCGGGGGACGCCTTCAATGAGCAGTTCTTC
>NA|TRBJ2-3|TRBV7-2|NA
CASSFQTPPDTQYF
TGTGCCAGCAGCTTCCAAACTCCTCCAGATACGCAGTATTTT